These 20 T cell receptor beta chains were all obtained from the same sample, sequenced in a study of T cell repertoires in cytomegalovirus infection. Each CDR3 protein is one row after TCRdb ran MiXCR on the reads. This repertoire shows 400,000 to 550,000 distinct CDR3 sequences, about 10% found once; its top ten account for 10%. Sequencing used PBMCs. The receptors originated from a human donor in good health (CMV status not recorded). Some clones in this sample may be carry-over from other donors' samples.

This clonotype was found many times. V and J are TRBV7-9 and TRBJ2-1; weak D call: TRBD2 (5 bases). Germline V gene sequence: CDR1 SEHNR, CDR2 FQNEAQ (reference sequence). This CDR3 comprises 16 residues. V shed 8 bases and J shed 0 bases, with 17 bases lying between them. CDR3 nucleotides: TGTGCCAGCTCGCTAGCCCAGAAGAGCTCCTACAATGAGCAGTTCTTC. As protein: CASSLAQKSSYNEQFF.

This clonotype has a count of ten or more. The gene calls are TRBV12-5 and TRBJ1-1; D is undetermined. Germline CDR1 is LGHNT and CDR2 is FRNRAP. The CDR3 has 14 amino acids. V gave up 0 bases and J gave up 11 bases, with 16 bases separating them. The CDR3 coding sequence is TGTGCTAGTGGTTTGGTATCGAACCCCGGGAGGGCTTTCTTT. Translation gives CASGLVSNPGRAFF.

This clonotype was observed a handful of times. The rearrangement joins TRBV7-9 to TRBJ1-4; D might be TRBD1 (5 bases). This CDR3 has 16 amino acids. Trimming took off 5 bases at V and 8 bases at J, with 21 bases between the two ends. Looked up from germline, CDR1 is SEHNR and CDR2 is FQNEAQ (reference sequence). The chain's CDR3 is CASSTSDRIGGEKLFF. Written as DNA, the CDR3 is TGTGCCAGCAGCACCTCCGACAGAATTGGAGGAGAAAAACTGTTTTTT.

This clonotype was seen a few times. V usage is TRBV19 and J usage is TRBJ1-5, with 12 bases identical to TRBD1. Germline values: CDR1 LNHDA, CDR2 SQIVND (reference sequence). V shed 7 bases and J 3 bases; nucleotides not matched to a gene: 4. There are 15 residues in the CDR3. The CDR3 loop is CASKGTGGFNQPQHF. CDR3 in DNA: TGTGCCAGTAAAGGGACAGGGGGCTTCAATCAGCCCCAGCATTTT.

A few counts support this clonotype. The chain has TRBV25-1 and TRBJ2-7; TRBD2 is a possible D gene (7 bases). This CDR3 comprises 14 residues. From germline, CDR1 is MGHDK and CDR2 SYGVNS. V lost 6 bases to trimming and J lost 2 bases, with 14 bases between them. The CDR3 region is CASSGGQLAYEQYF. The CDR3 DNA follows: TGTGCCAGCAGCGGGGGGCAGCTAGCCTACGAGCAGTACTTC.

This clonotype was recorded many times. The V gene is TRBV11-2, the J gene TRBJ1-1; no definite D call. Germline V gives CDR1 SGHAT, CDR2 FQNNGV. V was pared by 5 bases and J by 0 bases, with 19 bases between. The CDR3 consists of 17 residues. CDR3 sequence reads: CASSPRTPGKLNTEAFF. CDR3 nucleotide sequence: TGTGCCAGCAGCCCCAGGACCCCGGGGAAATTGAACACTGAAGCTTTCTTT.

This clonotype was counted ten times or more. The chain links TRBV9 to TRBJ1-2; tentatively, D is TRBD1 (5 bases). Trimming left V 4 bases short and J 0 bases short, with 16 bases between. The CDR3 is 16 amino acids. In germline, CDR1 is SGDLS, CDR2 YYNGEE. The CDR3 sequence is CASSKGHAQANYGYTF. CDR3 DNA sequence: TGTGCCAGCAGCAAAGGACACGCCCAAGCTAACTATGGCTACACCTTC.

This clonotype was recorded at least ten times. The rearrangement joins TRBV10-2 to TRBJ1-5, with 7 bases lining up with TRBD1. Germline loops: CDR1 WSHSY, CDR2 SAAADI. The CDR3 totals 14 residues. Losses at the gene ends were 0 bases for V and 6 bases for J; bases not matched to a gene: 2. The CDR3 spells CASSESTGTQPQHF. The CDR3 coding sequence is TGCGCCAGCAGTGAGTCGACAGGGACTCAGCCCCAGCATTTT.

The rearrangement links TRBV20-1 to TRBJ1-5; no firm D call. Trimming stripped 3 bases from V and 4 bases from J, with 10 bases between. The CDR3 totals 13 residues. Germline V gives CDR1 DFQATT, CDR2 SNEGSKA (reference sequence). CDR3: CSARRDLNQPQHF. The CDR3 nucleotides read TGCAGTGCTAGGAGGGATCTTAATCAGCCCCAGCATTTT.

This clonotype occurred many times. This chain joins TRBV20-1 and TRBJ2-2; D is possibly TRBD1 (5 bases). The CDR3 covers 16 residues. The V end was cut by 0 bases, the J end by 3 bases, with 14 bases between. Germline loops: CDR1 DFQATT, CDR2 SNEGSKA (reference sequence). CDR3 nucleotide sequence: TGCAGTGCTAGAGATCATAGGCAGGGATACACCGGGGAGCTGTTTTTT. It translates to CSARDHRQGYTGELFF.

This clonotype came up many times. The rearrangement links TRBV4-1 to TRBJ1-1; D is ambiguous. Looked up from germline, CDR1 is MGHRA and CDR2 is YSYEKL. The CDR3 totals 15 residues. V was shortened by 0 bases and J by 1 base, with 9 bases between the two germline ends. For the CDR3, the DNA is TGCGCCAGCAGCCAAGACGCCAGATCGAACACTGAAGCTTTCTTT. Residues: CASSQDARSNTEAFF.

This clonotype was seen many times. The chain recombines TRBV11-2 with TRBJ1-6; D might be TRBD1 (5 bases). CDR1 is SGHAT and CDR2 is FQNNGV in the germline V gene. V was trimmed by 0 bases and J by 7 bases, leaving 13 bases between them. The CDR3 spans 16 residues. In nucleotides, the CDR3 is TGTGCCAGCAGCTTAGAGTTGGGGGGACGGAATTCACCCCTCCACTTT. Protein: CASSLELGGRNSPLHF. The full variable domain, in which reference TRBV11-2 and TRBJ1-6 provide the parts outside the CDR3, is EAGVAQSPRYKIIEKRQSVAFWCNPISGHATLYWYQQILGQGPKLLIQFQNNGVVDDSQLPKDRFSAERLKGVDSTLKIQPAKLEDSAVYLCASSLELGGRNSPLHFGNGTRLTVT.

This clonotype was seen at least ten times. The chain uses TRBV11-2 and TRBJ2-3; no definite D call. Germline V gene data show CDR1 as SGHAT and CDR2 as FQNNGV. CDR3 length: 12 residues. The ends were cut back, 4 bases at V and 2 bases at J, with 4 bases in the middle. The CDR3 DNA sequence: TGTGCCAGCAGCTGGATCACAGATACGCAGTATTTT. Encoded protein: CASSWITDTQYF.

The chain is built from TRBV27 and TRBJ1-2, with D hard to call. CDR3 length: 13 residues. Looked up from germline, CDR1 is MNHEY and CDR2 is SMNVEV (reference sequence). V gave up 3 bases and J gave up 8 bases, with 13 bases separating them. The CDR3 bases are TGTGCCAGCAGTTTTAGTCAGTCAGGCGGCTACACCTTC. Its translation: CASSFSQSGGYTF.

This clonotype was counted many times. The CDR3 spells CASSLDVYYEQYF. CDR3 nucleotides: TGTGCCAGCAGTCTTGACGTTTACTACGAGCAGTACTTC. The V call is TRBV12-3 or TRBV12-4, the J call TRBJ2-7; D unclear. The CDR3 totals 13 residues. V was trimmed by 5 bases and J by 3 bases, leaving 11 bases between them.

This clonotype was picked up many times. The chain carries TRBV2 and TRBJ1-1; TRBD1 is a possible D gene (5 bases). Germline-derived CDR1 and CDR2 are SNHLY and FYNNEI. V dropped 6 bases and J dropped 7 bases, with 27 bases sitting between them. The CDR3 spans 17 residues. The CDR3 DNA reads as TGTGCCAGCAGCCTTTCGACAGTTACTCTATCTTACAGTGAAGCTTTCTTT. It translates to CASSLSTVTLSYSEAFF.

This clonotype was found many times. The chain couples TRBV2 to TRBJ2-2; D unclear. V dropped 0 bases and J dropped 7 bases, with 3 bases sitting between them. From germline, CDR1 is SNHLY and CDR2 FYNNEI. The CDR3 totals 12 residues. The CDR3 loop reads CASSEADGELFF. The CDR3 coding sequence is TGTGCCAGCAGTGAAGCGGACGGGGAGCTGTTTTTT.

This clonotype turned up a few times. The rearrangement links TRBV7-9 to TRBJ2-7; D may correspond to TRBD1 or TRBD2 (5 bases each). CDR3 size: 15 residues. From germline, CDR1 is SEHNR and CDR2 FQNEAQ (reference sequence). V was shortened by 0 bases and J by 4 bases, with 13 bases between the two germline ends. This chain's CDR3 is CASSLAGTRDYEQYF. CDR3 DNA: TGTGCCAGCAGCTTAGCGGGGACCAGGGATTACGAGCAGTACTTC.

The table lists this clonotype with a few counts. The V gene is TRBV20-1, the J gene TRBJ2-1; 8 bases align to TRBD2. V lost 2 bases, J lost 10 bases, and 7 bases stayed unmatched. CDR3 length: 13 amino acids. CDR1 and CDR2 from the germline V gene are DFQATT and SNEGSKA (reference sequence). The chain's CDR3 is CSARTGSGGEQFF. CDR3 DNA: TGCAGTGCTAGAACCGGAAGCGGGGGAGAGCAGTTCTTC.

This clonotype occurred many times. The chain has TRBV27 and TRBJ1-4; unclear D gene. CDR3 length: 17 amino acids. Germline CDR1 reads MNHEY; CDR2 reads SMNVEV (reference sequence). The V end lost 1 base, the J end lost 4 bases, and 16 bases lay between the germline ends. The DNA of the CDR3 is TGTGCCAGCAGTTTATATTCCCCATCGGGCTTTAATGAAAAACTGTTTTTT. Protein: CASSLYSPSGFNEKLFF.